The text below deals with one T cell receptor (beta chain). Its antigen is currently not known. No clone much larger than this one lies a single base away; base qualities are absent. TCRbeta CDR3 regions were amplified from genomic DNA by means of the immunoSEQ Assay, a bias-controlled multiplex PCR. The study's processing was this. The number of nucleated cells in each sample was estimated from the amplification of reference gene primers within the assay. Sequence reads were collapsed and filtered to measure the absolute abundance of every unique TCRbeta CDR3 rearrangement. For each sample, productive Simpson clonality was calculated as the square root of Simpson's diversity index across productive rearrangements. Held by TCRdb, this immuneACCESS table contains in-frame sequences only and omits some clones. Under half of the omission traces to an unresolved V gene where checked; the cause of the rest is unknown. V and J calls and clone size are those listed in that table; D and trimming were worked out from the DNA. Here the sample has more than 60,000 clones; approximately 88% occur a single time. About 5.3% of the sample comes from the top ten.

Each collaborating institution followed its own protocols to collect whole blood in K2EDTA tubes. For TCRbeta analysis, collaborator samples were shipped as frozen whole blood, as isolated PBMCs, or as DNA extracted from either sample type. From the cysteine through the phenylalanine, the CDR3 covers 13 amino acids. CDR3 DNA is the only sequence kept; it has 39 bases, read in frame from the first base. Between the V and J ends, shortened by 0 bases and 8 bases respectively, the junction contains 8 bases. The CDR1 and CDR2 encoded by the germline V gene are LGHNA and YNFKEQ. The data are from a study of blood T cell repertoires in COVID-19 (dated by TCRdb to about 2020). Broadly, across the study: Samples covering the acute and convalescent phases of COVID-19 were provided by collaborators in the United States, Italy and Spain. Subjects who had been exposed to COVID-19, were actively infected with it, or had recovered from it provided the deeply sampled blood TCRbeta repertoires that made up the dataset. The samples were drawn from the first 160 participants of the ongoing ImmuneRACE study and from some 1,300 subjects provided by 6 global collaborators. Where available, HLA class I and class II types were obtained from metadata supplied by the sample provider rather than from assay-based typing. A de-identified subject ID, COVID-19 status, age in years and sex were almost always included in the sample metadata. The prospective study material was composed of cDNA or gDNA derived from T cells, B-cell-depleted T cells, or PBMCs. The repertoires were released in a freely available public database meant as a resource for research on the immune response to SARS-CoV-2.

Summary of the overall study and its limitations: Clinical and demographic metadata were provided uncurated, with the amount varying by source and participant.

The rearrangement joined TRBV4-2 to TRBJ2-1, with the D gene uncertain. Specimen: peripheral blood. The sequence came from a woman older than 75 with active or convalescent COVID-19. The DNA reads as follows: TGTGCCAGCAGCCAAGAGAGGCCGGATGAGCAGTTCTTC. Its amino acids are CASSQERPDEQFF.